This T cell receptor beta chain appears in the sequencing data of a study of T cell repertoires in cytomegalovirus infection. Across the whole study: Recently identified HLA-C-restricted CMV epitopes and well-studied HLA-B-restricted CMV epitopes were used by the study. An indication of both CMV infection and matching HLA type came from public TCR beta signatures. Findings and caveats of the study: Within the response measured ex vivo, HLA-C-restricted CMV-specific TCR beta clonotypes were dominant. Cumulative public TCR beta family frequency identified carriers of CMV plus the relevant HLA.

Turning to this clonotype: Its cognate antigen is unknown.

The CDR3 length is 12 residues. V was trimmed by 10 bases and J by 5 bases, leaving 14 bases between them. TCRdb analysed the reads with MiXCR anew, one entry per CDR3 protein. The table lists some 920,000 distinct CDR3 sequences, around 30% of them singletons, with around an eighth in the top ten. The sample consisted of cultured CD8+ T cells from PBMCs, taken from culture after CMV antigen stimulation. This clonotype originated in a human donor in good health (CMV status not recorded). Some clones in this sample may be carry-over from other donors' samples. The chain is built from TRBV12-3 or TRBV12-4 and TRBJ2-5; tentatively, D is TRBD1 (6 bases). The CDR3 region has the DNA TGTGCCAACAGGGACCTGGGGGAGACCCAGTACTTC. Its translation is CANRDLGETQYF.